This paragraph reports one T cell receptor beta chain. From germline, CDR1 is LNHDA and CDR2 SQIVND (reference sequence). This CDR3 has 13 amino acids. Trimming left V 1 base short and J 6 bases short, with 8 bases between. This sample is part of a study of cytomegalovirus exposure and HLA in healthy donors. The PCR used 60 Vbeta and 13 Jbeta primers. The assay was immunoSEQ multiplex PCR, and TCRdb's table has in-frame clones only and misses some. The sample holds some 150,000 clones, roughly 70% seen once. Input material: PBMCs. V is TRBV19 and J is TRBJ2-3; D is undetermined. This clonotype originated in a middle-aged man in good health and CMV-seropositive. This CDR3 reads CASSIGSVDTQYF. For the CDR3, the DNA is TGTGCCAGTAGTATAGGAAGCGTGGATACGCAGTATTTT.